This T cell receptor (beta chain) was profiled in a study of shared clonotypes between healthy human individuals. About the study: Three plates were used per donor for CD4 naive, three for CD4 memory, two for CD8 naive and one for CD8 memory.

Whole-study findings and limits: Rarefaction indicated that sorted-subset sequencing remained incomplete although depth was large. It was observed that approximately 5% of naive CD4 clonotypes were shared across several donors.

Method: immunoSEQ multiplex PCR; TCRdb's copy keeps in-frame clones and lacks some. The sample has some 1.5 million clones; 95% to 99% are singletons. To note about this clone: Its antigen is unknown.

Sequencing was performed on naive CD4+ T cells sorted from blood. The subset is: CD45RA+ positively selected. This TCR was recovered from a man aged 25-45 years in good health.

CDR3: CASRGVYEQFF. CDR3 nucleotide sequence: TGTGCAAGTCGGGGGGTCTATGAGCAGTTCTTC. This chain joins TRBV12-2 and TRBJ2-1. TRBV12-2 is designated a pseudogene. The CDR3 totals 11 residues.